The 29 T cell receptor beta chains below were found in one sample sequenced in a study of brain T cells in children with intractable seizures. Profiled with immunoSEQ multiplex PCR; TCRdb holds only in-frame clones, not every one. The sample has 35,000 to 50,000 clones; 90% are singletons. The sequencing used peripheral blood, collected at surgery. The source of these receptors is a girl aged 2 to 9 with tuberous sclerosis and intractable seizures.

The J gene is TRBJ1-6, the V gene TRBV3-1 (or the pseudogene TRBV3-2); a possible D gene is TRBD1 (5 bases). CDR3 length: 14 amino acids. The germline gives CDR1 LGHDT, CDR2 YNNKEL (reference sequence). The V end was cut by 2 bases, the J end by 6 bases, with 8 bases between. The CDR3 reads CASSQLQVNSPLHF. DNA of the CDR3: TGTGCCAGCAGCCAACTACAGGTTAATTCACCCCTCCACTTT.

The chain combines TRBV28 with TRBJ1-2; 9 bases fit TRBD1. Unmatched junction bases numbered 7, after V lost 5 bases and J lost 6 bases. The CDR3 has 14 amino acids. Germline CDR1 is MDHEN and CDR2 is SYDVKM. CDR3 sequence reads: CASSPGQGRNGYTF. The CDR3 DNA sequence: TGTGCCAGCAGTCCGGGACAGGGTAGGAATGGCTACACCTTC.

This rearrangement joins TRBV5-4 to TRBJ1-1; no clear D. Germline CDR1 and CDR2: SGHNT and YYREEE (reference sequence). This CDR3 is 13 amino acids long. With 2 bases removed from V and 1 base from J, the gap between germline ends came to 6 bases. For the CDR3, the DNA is TGTGCCAGCAGCTTTCCCCAGAACACTGAAGCTTTCTTT. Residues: CASSFPQNTEAFF.

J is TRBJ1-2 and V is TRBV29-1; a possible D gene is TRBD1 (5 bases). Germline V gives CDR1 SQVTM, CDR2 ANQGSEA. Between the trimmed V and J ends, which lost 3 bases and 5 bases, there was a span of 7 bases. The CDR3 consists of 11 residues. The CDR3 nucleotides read TGCAGCGTTGATGCAGGGTATGGCTACACCTTC. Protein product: CSVDAGYGYTF.

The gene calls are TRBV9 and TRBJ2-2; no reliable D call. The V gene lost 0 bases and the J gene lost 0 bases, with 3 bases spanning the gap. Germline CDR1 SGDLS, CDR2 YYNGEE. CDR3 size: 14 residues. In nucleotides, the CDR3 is TGTGCCAGCAGCGTAGGGACGAACACCGGGGAGCTGTTTTTT. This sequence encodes CASSVGTNTGELFF.

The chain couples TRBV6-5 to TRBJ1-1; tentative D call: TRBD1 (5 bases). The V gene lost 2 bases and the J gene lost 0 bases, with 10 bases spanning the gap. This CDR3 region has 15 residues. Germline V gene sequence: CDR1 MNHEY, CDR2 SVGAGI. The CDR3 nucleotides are TGTGCCAGCAGTTACGCCAGGGACCTGAACACTGAAGCTTTCTTT. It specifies CASSYARDLNTEAFF.

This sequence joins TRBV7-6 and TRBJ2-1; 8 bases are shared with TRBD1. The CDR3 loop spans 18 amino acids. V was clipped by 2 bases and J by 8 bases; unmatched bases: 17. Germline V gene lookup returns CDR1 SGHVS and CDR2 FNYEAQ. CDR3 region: CASSLPTGDRIQTDEQFF. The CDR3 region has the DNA TGTGCCAGCAGCTTACCCACCGGGGACAGGATTCAGACAGATGAGCAGTTCTTC.

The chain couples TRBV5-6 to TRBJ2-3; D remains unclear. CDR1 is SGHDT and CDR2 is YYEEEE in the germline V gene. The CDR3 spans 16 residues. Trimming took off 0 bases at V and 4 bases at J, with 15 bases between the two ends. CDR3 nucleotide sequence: TGTGCCAGCAGCTTGGGCCGTCTAGTTCGGTCAGATACGCAGTATTTT. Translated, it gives CASSLGRLVRSDTQYF.

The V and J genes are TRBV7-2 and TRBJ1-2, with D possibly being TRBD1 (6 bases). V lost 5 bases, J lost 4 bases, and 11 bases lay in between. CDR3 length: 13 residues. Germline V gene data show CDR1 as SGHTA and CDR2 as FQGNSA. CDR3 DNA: TGTGCCAGCAGCGTAGGACAGCTCTATGGCTACACCTTC. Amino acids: CASSVGQLYGYTF. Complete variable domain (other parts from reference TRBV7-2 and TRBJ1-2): GAGVSQSPSNKVTEKGKDVELRCDPISGHTALYWYRQSLGQGLEFLIYFQGNSAPDKSGLPSDRFSAERTGGSVSTLTIQRTQQEDSAVYLCASSVGQLYGYTFGSGTRLTVV.

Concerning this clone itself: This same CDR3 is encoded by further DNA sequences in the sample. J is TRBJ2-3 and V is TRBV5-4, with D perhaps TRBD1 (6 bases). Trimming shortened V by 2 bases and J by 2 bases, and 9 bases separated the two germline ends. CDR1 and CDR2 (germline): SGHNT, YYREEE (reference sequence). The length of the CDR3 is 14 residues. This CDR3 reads CASSLGQSTDTQYF. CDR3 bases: TGTGCCAGCAGCTTAGGACAGTCCACAGATACGCAGTATTTT.

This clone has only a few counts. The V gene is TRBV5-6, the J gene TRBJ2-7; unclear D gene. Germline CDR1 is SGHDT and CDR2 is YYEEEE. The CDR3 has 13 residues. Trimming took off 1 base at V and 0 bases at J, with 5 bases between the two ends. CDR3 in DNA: TGTGCCAGCAGCTTGTACCCCTCCTACGAGCAGTACGTC. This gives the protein CASSLYPSYEQYV.

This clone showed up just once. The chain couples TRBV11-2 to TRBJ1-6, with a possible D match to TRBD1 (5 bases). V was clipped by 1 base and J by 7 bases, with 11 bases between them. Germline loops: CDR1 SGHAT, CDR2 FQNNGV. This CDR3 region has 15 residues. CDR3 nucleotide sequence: TGTGCCAGCAGCTTAGGGGGGGAGGGAAATTCACCCCTCCACTTT. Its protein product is CASSLGGEGNSPLHF.

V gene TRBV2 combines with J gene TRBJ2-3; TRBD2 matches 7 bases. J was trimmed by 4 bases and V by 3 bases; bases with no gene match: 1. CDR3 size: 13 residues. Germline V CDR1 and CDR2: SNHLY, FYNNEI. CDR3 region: CASSDGGADTQYF. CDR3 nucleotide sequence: TGTGCCAGCAGTGATGGGGGGGCAGATACGCAGTATTTT. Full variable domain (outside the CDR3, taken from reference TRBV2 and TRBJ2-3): EPEVTQTPSHQVTQMGQEVILRCVPISNHLYFYWYRQILGQKVEFLVSFYNNEISEKSEIFDDQFSVERPDGSNFTLKIRSTKLEDSAMYFCASSDGGADTQYFGPGTRLTVL.

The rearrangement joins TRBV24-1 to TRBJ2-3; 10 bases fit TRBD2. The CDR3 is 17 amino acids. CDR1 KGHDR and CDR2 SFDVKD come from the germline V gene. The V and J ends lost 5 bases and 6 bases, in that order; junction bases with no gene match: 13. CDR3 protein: CATSAPSGGQTEDTQYF. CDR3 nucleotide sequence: TGTGCCACCAGTGCTCCTAGCGGGGGCCAAACCGAGGATACGCAGTATTTT.

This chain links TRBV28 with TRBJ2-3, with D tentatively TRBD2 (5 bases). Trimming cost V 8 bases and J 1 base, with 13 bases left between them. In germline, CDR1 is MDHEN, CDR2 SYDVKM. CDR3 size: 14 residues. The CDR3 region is CASGRAMGTDTQYF. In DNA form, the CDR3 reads TGTGCCAGCGGGCGGGCCATGGGCACAGATACGCAGTATTTT.

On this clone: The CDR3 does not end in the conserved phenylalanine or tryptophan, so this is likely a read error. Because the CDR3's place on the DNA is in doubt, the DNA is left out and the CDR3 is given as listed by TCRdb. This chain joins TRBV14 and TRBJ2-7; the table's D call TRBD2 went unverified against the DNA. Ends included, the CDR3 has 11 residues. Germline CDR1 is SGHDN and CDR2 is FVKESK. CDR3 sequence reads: CASSQWYKGGH.

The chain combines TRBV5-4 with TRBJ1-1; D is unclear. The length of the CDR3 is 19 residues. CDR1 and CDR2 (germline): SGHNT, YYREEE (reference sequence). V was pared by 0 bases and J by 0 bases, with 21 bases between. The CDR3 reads CASSLVHGVGYSLNTEAFF. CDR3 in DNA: TGTGCCAGCAGCTTGGTTCATGGGGTGGGGTACTCCTTGAACACTGAAGCTTTCTTT.

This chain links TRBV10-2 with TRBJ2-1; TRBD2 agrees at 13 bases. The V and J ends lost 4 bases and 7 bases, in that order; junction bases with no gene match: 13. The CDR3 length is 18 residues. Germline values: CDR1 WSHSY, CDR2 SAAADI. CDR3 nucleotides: TGCGCCAGCAGTGTAACGGGAGCGGAACTAGCGGGGGGGAATGAGCAGTTCTTC. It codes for CASSVTGAELAGGNEQFF.

The CDR3 DNA reads as TGTGCCAGCAGAATAGCGGGGGTGAACACCGGGGAGCTGTTTTTT. It yields the protein CASRIAGVNTGELFF. This rearrangement joins TRBV6-5 to TRBJ2-2, with 9 bases matching TRBD2. Per the germline V gene, CDR1 is MNHEY and CDR2 is SVGAGI. The CDR3 runs to 15 residues. The V gene end was trimmed by 6 bases and the J gene end by 1 base; junction bases not matched to a gene: 3.

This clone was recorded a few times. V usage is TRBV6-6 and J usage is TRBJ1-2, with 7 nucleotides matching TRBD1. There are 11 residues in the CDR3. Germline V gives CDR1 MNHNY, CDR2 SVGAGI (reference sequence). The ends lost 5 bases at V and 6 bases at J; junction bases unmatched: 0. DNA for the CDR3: TGTGCCAGCAGTACAGGGGATGGCTACACCTTC. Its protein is CASSTGDGYTF.

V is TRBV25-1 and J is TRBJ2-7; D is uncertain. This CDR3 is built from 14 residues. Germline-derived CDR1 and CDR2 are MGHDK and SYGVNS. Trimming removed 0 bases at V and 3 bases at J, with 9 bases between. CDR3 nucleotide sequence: TGTGCCAGCAGTGAATATCCCCACTTCTACGAGCAGTACGTC. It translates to CASSEYPHFYEQYV.

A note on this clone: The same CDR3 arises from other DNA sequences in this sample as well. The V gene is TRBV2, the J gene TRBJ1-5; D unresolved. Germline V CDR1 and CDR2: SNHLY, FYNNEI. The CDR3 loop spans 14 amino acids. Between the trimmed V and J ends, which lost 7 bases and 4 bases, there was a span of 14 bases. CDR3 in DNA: TGTGCCAGCAATTATAGGCAGGAGAATCAGCCCCAGCATTTT. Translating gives CASNYRQENQPQHF.

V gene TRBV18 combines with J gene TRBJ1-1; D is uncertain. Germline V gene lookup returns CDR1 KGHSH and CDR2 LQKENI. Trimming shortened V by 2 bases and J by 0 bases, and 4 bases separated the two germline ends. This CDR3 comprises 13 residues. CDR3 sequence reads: CASSPTVNTEAFF. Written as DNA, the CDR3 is TGTGCCAGCTCACCAACAGTGAACACTGAAGCTTTCTTT.

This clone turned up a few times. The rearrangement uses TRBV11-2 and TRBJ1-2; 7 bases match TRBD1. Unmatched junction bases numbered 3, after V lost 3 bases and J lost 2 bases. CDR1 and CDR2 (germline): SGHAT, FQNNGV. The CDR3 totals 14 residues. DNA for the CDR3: TGTGCCAGCAGCTTCGGACAGGCGAACTATGGCTACACCTTC. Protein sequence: CASSFGQANYGYTF.

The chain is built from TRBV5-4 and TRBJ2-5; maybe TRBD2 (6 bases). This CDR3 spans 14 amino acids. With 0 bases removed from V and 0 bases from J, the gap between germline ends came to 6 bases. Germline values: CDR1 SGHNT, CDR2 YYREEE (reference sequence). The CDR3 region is CASSLGLDQETQYF. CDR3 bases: TGTGCCAGCAGCTTGGGACTAGACCAAGAGACCCAGTACTTC.

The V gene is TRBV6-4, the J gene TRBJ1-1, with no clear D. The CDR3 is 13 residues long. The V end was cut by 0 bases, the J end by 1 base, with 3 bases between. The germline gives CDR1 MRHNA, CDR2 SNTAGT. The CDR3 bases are TGTGCCAGCAGTGACTCGTCGAACACTGAAGCTTTCTTT. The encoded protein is CASSDSSNTEAFF.

The DNA of the CDR3 is TGTGCCAGCAGCACACCCGTTTCCGGTTACGAGGAGCAGTTCTTC. It encodes CASSTPVSGYEEQFF. This chain uses TRBV7-9 with TRBJ2-1; no clear D. This CDR3 is 15 amino acids long. Trimming pared 5 bases from V and 10 bases from J, leaving 21 bases between. Germline CDR1 is SEHNR and CDR2 is FQNEAQ (reference sequence). The full variable domain, in which reference TRBV7-9 and TRBJ2-1 provide the parts outside the CDR3, is DTGVSQNPRHKITKRGQNVTFRCDPISEHNRLYWYRQTLGQGPEFLTYFQNEAQLEKSRLLSDRFSAERPKGSFSTLEIQRTEQGDSAMYLCASSTPVSGYEEQFFGPGTRLTVL.

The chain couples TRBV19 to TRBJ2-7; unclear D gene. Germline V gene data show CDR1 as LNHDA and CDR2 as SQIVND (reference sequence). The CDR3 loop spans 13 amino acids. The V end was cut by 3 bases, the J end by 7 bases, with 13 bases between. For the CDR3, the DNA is TGTGCCAGTAGTATTGCCCGCTATAGGGAGCAGTACTTC. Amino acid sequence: CASSIARYREQYF.

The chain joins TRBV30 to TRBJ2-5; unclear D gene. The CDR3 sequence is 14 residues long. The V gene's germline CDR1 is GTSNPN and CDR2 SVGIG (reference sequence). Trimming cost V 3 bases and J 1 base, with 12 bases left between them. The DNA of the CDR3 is TGTGCCTGGAGATATGGGTTTAGCCAAGAGACCCAGTACTTC. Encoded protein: CAWRYGFSQETQYF.